The rows below give T cell receptor beta chains drawn from one sample of a study of T cells in Graves' hyperthyroidism and ophthalmopathy. TCRdb reprocessed the multiplex PCR reads with MiXCR, giving one entry per CDR3 protein. The sample shows roughly 750,000 distinct CDR3 sequences, around 15% of them seen only once. Sequencing used blood. These receptors were taken from a man aged 18-30 years with Graves' hyperthyroidism. Each CDR3 is given with its conserved first and last residue. Each record gives: J gene, clone size, CDR3 length, D gene, V gene, CDR3 DNA, CDR3 protein. The D gene is left open where the match is weak. Size values are once, few and many counts, or a class for expanded clones, and some rows have none.

J: TRBJ2-1; size: many; length: 13; D: TRBD2; V: TRBV6-1; DNA: TGTGCCAATTCCCTGGCGGGAGCCAATGAGCAGTTCTTC; CDR3: CANSLAGANEQFF
J: TRBJ2-7; size: -; length: 12; D: -; V: TRBV2; DNA: TGTGCCAGCAGTGTGCAGGGGCCAGAGCAGTACTTC; CDR3: CASSVQGPEQYF
J: TRBJ2-5; size: many; length: 17; D: TRBD2; V: TRBV27; DNA: TGTGCCAGCAGTCGGGCCCGGGGCCTGACTAGCGGGGAGACCCAGTACTTC; CDR3: CASSRARGLTSGETQYF
J: TRBJ2-1; size: -; length: 15; D: -; V: TRBV5-5; DNA: TGTGCCAGCAGCTTGGTCGTCGCGGGGCCCGGTGAGCAGTTCTTC; CDR3: CASSLVVAGPGEQFF
J: TRBJ1-5; size: -; length: 14; D: -; V: TRBV11-2; DNA: TGTGCCAGCAGCTTATCAGGGAACGATCAGCCCCAGCATTTT; CDR3: CASSLSGNDQPQHF
J: TRBJ1-5; size: many; length: 14; D: -; V: TRBV30; DNA: TGTGCCTGGAGTGTGATGCCCGGCGGTCAGCCCCAGCATTTT; CDR3: CAWSVMPGGQPQHF
J: TRBJ1-6; size: -; length: 15; D: TRBD1; V: TRBV5-1; DNA: TGCGCCAGCAGCTTGGAGGCAGGGGGCCGATCACCCCTCCACTTT; CDR3: CASSLEAGGRSPLHF
J: TRBJ2-3; size: few; length: 13; D: TRBD2; V: TRBV7-9; DNA: TGTGCCAGCAGCCTTAGCGGGAAGGATACGCAGTATTTT; CDR3: CASSLSGKDTQYF
J: TRBJ2-4; size: -; length: 12; D: TRBD1; V: TRBV29-1; DNA: TGCAGCGTTGGACAGGGGACGGACATTCAGTACTTC; CDR3: CSVGQGTDIQYF
J: TRBJ1-5; size: -; length: 13; D: -; V: TRBV27; DNA: TGTGCCAGCAGTTTATGGGTGGGTCAGCCCCAGCATTTT; CDR3: CASSLWVGQPQHF
J: TRBJ2-7; size: many; length: 16; D: -; V: TRBV28; DNA: TGTGCCAGCAGTCCCCATCAGGCGGTAAGCTCCTACGAGCAGTACTTC; CDR3: CASSPHQAVSSYEQYF
J: TRBJ2-1; size: many; length: 13; D: -; V: TRBV7-8; DNA: TGTGCCAGCAGCTTAGGGACTTTACGCGAGCAGTTCTTC; CDR3: CASSLGTLREQFF
J: TRBJ1-4; size: few; length: 16; D: -; V: TRBV2; DNA: TGTGCCAGCAGTGCGGGGGAGGGTACAACTAATGAAAAACTGTTTTTT; CDR3: CASSAGEGTTNEKLFF
J: TRBJ2-1; size: few; length: 10; D: -; V: TRBV7-2; DNA: TGTGCCAGCAGCTTCTATGAGCAGTTCTTC; CDR3: CASSFYEQFF
J: TRBJ2-5; size: -; length: 14; D: -; V: TRBV5-8; DNA: TGTGCCAGCAGCTTGAAGGGCGGCGGCGGCCCGAAGTACTTC; CDR3: CASSLKGGGGPKYF
J: TRBJ1-2; size: -; length: 12; D: -; V: TRBV7-9; DNA: TGTGCCAGCAGCTTCGAAAGCCATGGCTACACCTTC; CDR3: CASSFESHGYTF
J: TRBJ1-1; size: many; length: 14; D: -; V: TRBV12-3/TRBV12-4; DNA: TGTGCCAGCGAGATAGGAGGGGTGAACACTGAAGCTTTCTTT; CDR3: CASEIGGVNTEAFF
J: TRBJ2-5; size: many; length: 14; D: TRBD1; V: TRBV5-8; DNA: TGTGCCAGCAGAATCCAACAGGGGGCAGAGACCCAGTACTTC; CDR3: CASRIQQGAETQYF
J: TRBJ2-1; size: many; length: 13; D: TRBD2; V: TRBV29-1; DNA: TGCAGCCTCATAGCGGGAGGCTACAATGAGCAGTTCTTC; CDR3: CSLIAGGYNEQFF
J: TRBJ2-3; size: few; length: 14; D: TRBD2; V: TRBV10-2; DNA: TGCGCCAGCAGGGGACTAACAAGCACAGATACGCAGTATTTT; CDR3: CASRGLTSTDTQYF
J: TRBJ2-7; size: many; length: 14; D: -; V: TRBV9; DNA: TGTGCCAGCAGCGGGGGAGGGGGCAGCTACGAGCAGTACTTC; CDR3: CASSGGGGSYEQYF
J: TRBJ2-7; size: -; length: 13; D: -; V: TRBV9; DNA: TGTGCCAGCAGCCAAGAACCAGGCGGCGAGCAGTACTTC; CDR3: CASSQEPGGEQYF
J: TRBJ1-1; size: -; length: 14; D: -; V: TRBV9; DNA: TGTGCCAGCAGCGTGAGAGGGATTGGGTCTGAAGCTTTCTTT; CDR3: CASSVRGIGSEAFF
J: TRBJ2-7; size: many; length: 14; D: -; V: TRBV27; DNA: TGTGCCAGCAGTTTAAGCCCGCCTCCCTACGAGCAGTACTTC; CDR3: CASSLSPPPYEQYF
J: TRBJ1-2; size: -; length: 11; D: -; V: TRBV19; DNA: TGTGCCAGTAGGACGGGCACCGGCTACACCTTC; CDR3: CASRTGTGYTF
J: TRBJ2-5; size: many; length: 14; D: -; V: TRBV27; DNA: TGTGCCAGCAGAAAGGGGCCGGTGCGTGAGACCCAGTACTTC; CDR3: CASRKGPVRETQYF
J: TRBJ2-3; size: few; length: 14; D: -; V: TRBV7-9; DNA: TGTGCCAGTGCGCCACGGACCATATCAGATACGCAGTATTTT; CDR3: CASAPRTISDTQYF
J: TRBJ2-1; size: -; length: 13; D: -; V: TRBV4-2; DNA: TGTGCCAGCAGCCAAGTCTCACACAATGAGCAGTTCTTC; CDR3: CASSQVSHNEQFF
J: TRBJ2-7; size: many; length: 18; D: TRBD2; V: TRBV6-5; DNA: TGTGCCAGCAGTTACTATTGGTCCAGCGGGGGGAGCTCCTACGAGCAGTACTTC; CDR3: CASSYYWSSGGSSYEQYF
J: TRBJ1-5; size: many; length: 15; D: -; V: TRBV2; DNA: TGTGCCAGCAGTCCCGGGATGCGCAGCAATCAGCCCCAGCATTTT; CDR3: CASSPGMRSNQPQHF
J: TRBJ2-1; size: many; length: 11; D: -; V: TRBV30; DNA: TGTGCCCATTCCTACGATAATGAGCAGTTCTTC; CDR3: CAHSYDNEQFF
J: TRBJ2-1; size: few; length: 16; D: TRBD1; V: TRBV20-1; DNA: TGCAGTGCTAGAGATCCGGCGGGACAGGCCCAGGGTGAGCAGTTCTTC; CDR3: CSARDPAGQAQGEQFF
J: TRBJ1-5; size: -; length: 13; D: -; V: TRBV2; DNA: TGTGCCAGCACCAAAGAGGGCGGCCAGCCCCAGCATTTT; CDR3: CASTKEGGQPQHF
J: TRBJ2-7; size: few; length: 12; D: -; V: TRBV11-2; DNA: TGTGCCAGCAGGGGCTGGTTCCACGAGCAGTACTTC; CDR3: CASRGWFHEQYF
J: TRBJ2-7; size: many; length: 13; D: -; V: TRBV12-3/TRBV12-4; DNA: TGTGCCAGCAGTTTAAGACAGGTGGGGGATAGGGACTTC; CDR3: CASSLRQVGDRDF
J: TRBJ2-5; size: few; length: 15; D: -; V: TRBV2; DNA: TGTGCCAGCAGTGGGAGGAACGCCCTCCAAGAGACCCAGTACTTC; CDR3: CASSGRNALQETQYF
J: TRBJ1-5; size: many; length: 13; D: -; V: TRBV20-1; DNA: TGCAGTGCTAGGTCGGAAAGCAATCAGCCCCAGCATTTT; CDR3: CSARSESNQPQHF
J: TRBJ2-4; size: many; length: 18; D: -; V: TRBV2; DNA: TGTGCCAGCAGTGAGGCCCTGACAGAGGGGGGTTTGGGAAACATTCAGTACTTC; CDR3: CASSEALTEGGLGNIQYF
J: TRBJ2-4; size: many; length: 12; D: -; V: TRBV7-2; DNA: TGTGCCAGCAGCGACGTAGGAAACATTCAGTACTTC; CDR3: CASSDVGNIQYF
J: TRBJ2-3; size: few; length: 14; D: TRBD1; V: TRBV29-1; DNA: TGCAGCCTAGGACAGGGGGCGAGCACAGATACGCAGTATTTT; CDR3: CSLGQGASTDTQYF
J: TRBJ2-3; size: few; length: 12; D: -; V: TRBV12-3/TRBV12-4; DNA: TGTGCCAGCATCAAAGGGGGAGATACGCAGTATTTT; CDR3: CASIKGGDTQYF
J: TRBJ2-7; size: few; length: 17; D: TRBD2; V: TRBV7-2; DNA: TGTGCCAGCAGCTTAGGGCCTAGCGGGATCCTCTCCTACGAGCAGTACTTC; CDR3: CASSLGPSGILSYEQYF
J: TRBJ2-7; size: -; length: 15; D: TRBD2; V: TRBV11-2; DNA: TGTGCCAGCAGGAAAACTAGCGGAAGCTCCTACGAGCAGTACTTC; CDR3: CASRKTSGSSYEQYF